These 32 T cell receptor beta chains share one sample of origin, sequenced in a study of blood T cell repertoires in COVID-19. The protocol was immunoSEQ multiplex PCR, while the TCRdb copy is restricted to in-frame clones and leaves out a portion. The sample consists of 110,000 to 150,000 clones, roughly 80% of them appearing once. The sample comprised peripheral blood. The receptors derive from a man in his forties or fifties with active or convalescent COVID-19.

The V and J genes are TRBV13 and TRBJ1-2; D is ambiguous. Trimming left V 4 bases short and J 4 bases short, with 7 bases between. CDR3 size: 12 residues. CDR1 and CDR2 from the germline V gene are PRHDT and FYEKMQ (reference sequence). The CDR3 nucleotides read TGTGCCAGCAGCTCCGGAGTCTATGGCTACACCTTC. It specifies CASSSGVYGYTF.

This chain's CDR3 is CSVRGEGVGYF. CDR3 bases: TGCAGCGTCCGAGGCGAGGGTGTTGGGTATTTT. The chain carries TRBV29-1 and TRBJ1-3, with no clear D. V gave up 6 bases and J gave up 16 bases, with 19 bases separating them. The CDR3 totals 11 residues. In germline, CDR1 is SQVTM, CDR2 ANQGSEA.

J is TRBJ1-2 and V is TRBV7-2; tentatively, D is TRBD1 (6 bases). From germline, CDR1 is SGHTA and CDR2 FQGNSA. V was clipped by 4 bases and J by 4 bases, with 13 bases between them. The length of the CDR3 is 14 residues. For the CDR3, the DNA is TGTGCCAGCAGCTATCAGGGGCCCAGCTATGGCTACACCTTC. Translation gives CASSYQGPSYGYTF.

The chain joins TRBV7-2 to TRBJ2-2, with D perhaps TRBD2 (5 bases). Trimming removed 4 bases at V and 0 bases at J, with 9 bases between. Per germline, CDR1 SGHTA and CDR2 FQGNSA. This CDR3 has 15 amino acids. CDR3 DNA: TGTGCCAGCAGCTCAACTAGATCGAACACCGGGGAGCTGTTTTTT. It specifies CASSSTRSNTGELFF.

The V call is TRBV20-1, the J call TRBJ2-7; 11 bases fit TRBD2. The germline V gene has CDR1 DFQATT and CDR2 SNEGSKA (reference sequence). V lost 6 bases to trimming and J lost 12 bases; unmatched junction nucleotides: 7. This CDR3 spans 11 amino acids. The CDR3 sequence is CSANSGRAVYF. The CDR3 DNA follows: TGCAGTGCCAATAGCGGGAGGGCCGTGTACTTC.

The V and J genes are TRBV5-6 and TRBJ2-1, with TRBD2 identical over 8 bases. With V trimmed by 3 bases and J by 1 base, 9 bases remained unmatched. Germline V gene sequence: CDR1 SGHDT, CDR2 YYEEEE. The CDR3 has 17 amino acids. CDR3 region: CASSSPTSALSYNEQFF. The CDR3 bases are TGTGCCAGCAGCTCTCCGACTAGCGCGCTATCCTACAATGAGCAGTTCTTC.

J is TRBJ1-3 and V is TRBV6-5; D remains ambiguous. CDR3 length equals 13 residues. Germline values: CDR1 MNHEY, CDR2 SVGAGI. The germline V and J ends were trimmed by 2 bases and 2 bases, with 4 bases remaining between them. In DNA form, the CDR3 reads TGTGCCAGCAGTTACGGAGCTGGAAACACCATATATTTT. Amino acids: CASSYGAGNTIYF.

This sequence joins TRBV7-2 and TRBJ2-3; TRBD2 aligns across 10 bases. The CDR3 runs to 16 residues. After removal of 3 bases from V and 7 bases from J, the junction contained 10 bases not matched to a gene. CDR1 is SGHTA, CDR2 FQGNSA, per germline. The CDR3 DNA reads as TGTGCCAGCAGCTTGGGGGGCCTAGCGGGAGTAAATACGCAGTATTTT. Protein sequence: CASSLGGLAGVNTQYF.

The gene calls are TRBV28 and TRBJ1-5; D not resolved. CDR1 is MDHEN and CDR2 is SYDVKM in the germline V gene. The CDR3 contains 13 residues. The ends were cut back, 2 bases at V and 3 bases at J, with 5 bases in the middle. CDR3 protein: CASSLTDNQPQHF. CDR3 DNA: TGTGCCAGCAGTTTAACTGACAATCAGCCCCAGCATTTT.

The CDR3 DNA reads TGTGCCAGCAGAGTCGACTCTATGGCCCCCTACAATGAGCAGTTCTTC. This gives the protein CASRVDSMAPYNEQFF. The rearrangement joins TRBV2 to TRBJ2-1; unclear D gene. The V end lost 6 bases, the J end lost 2 bases, and 17 bases lay between the germline ends. Per the germline V gene, CDR1 is SNHLY and CDR2 is FYNNEI. This CDR3 comprises 16 residues.

The count of this clone is one. The J gene is TRBJ2-1, the V gene TRBV5-6; TRBD2 matches at 9 bases. Per the germline V gene, CDR1 is SGHDT and CDR2 is YYEEEE. The CDR3 has 15 amino acids. The trim removed 4 bases at V and 2 bases at J, leaving 4 bases unmatched. The CDR3 nucleotides read TGTGCCAGCAGCCTCGGACTAGCGCCCTACAATGAGCAGTTCTTC. It yields the protein CASSLGLAPYNEQFF.

The rearrangement links TRBV11-2 to TRBJ2-7, with 7 bases fitting TRBD2. The CDR3 loop spans 14 amino acids. J gave up 3 bases and V 2 bases, and 4 bases lay outside the gene matches. The germline V gene encodes CDR1 SGHAT and CDR2 FQNNGV. CDR3 sequence reads: CASSLSGTFYEQYF. CDR3 bases: TGTGCCAGCAGCTTAAGCGGGACCTTCTACGAGCAGTACTTC.

The chain couples TRBV7-3 to TRBJ2-3, with D perhaps matching TRBD1 (6 bases). Deletions cut 1 base from V and 2 bases from J, with 19 bases between. This CDR3 has 18 residues. Germline V gene lookup returns CDR1 SGHTA and CDR2 FQGTGA. CDR3 bases: TGTGCCAGCAGCTTAAGGCCCCTCGGGGACAAGTACACAGATACGCAGTATTTT. Translated: CASSLRPLGDKYTDTQYF.

This sequence joins TRBV18 and TRBJ1-1; the match to TRBD1 covers 9 bases. The CDR3 consists of 14 residues. Germline assignment: CDR1 KGHSH and CDR2 LQKENI. The ends lost 6 bases at V and 4 bases at J; junction bases unmatched: 6. DNA of the CDR3: TGTGCCAGCTCGGAACAGGGGGCAATCACTGAAGCTTTCTTT. Protein: CASSEQGAITEAFF.

The chain couples TRBV19 to TRBJ2-7, with D possibly being TRBD2 (7 bases). The germline V gene encodes CDR1 LNHDA and CDR2 SQIVND (reference sequence). CDR3 length: 14 amino acids. V lost 0 bases and J lost 6, with 12 bases in between. DNA for the CDR3: TGTGCCAGTAGTATAGAACGCGGGGGCGCCGAGCAGTACTTC. Encoded protein: CASSIERGGAEQYF. The full variable domain, rest sourced from reference TRBV19 and TRBJ2-7, is DGGITQSPKYLFRKEGQNVTLSCEQNLNHDAMYWYRQDPGQGLRLIYYSQIVNDFQKGDIAEGYSVSREKKESFPLTVTSAQKNPTAFYLCASSIERGGAEQYFGPGTRLTVT.

The chain employs TRBV6-2 or TRBV6-3 and TRBJ1-5, with D possibly being TRBD1 (5 bases). This CDR3 comprises 15 residues. Per germline, CDR1 MNHEY and CDR2 SVGEGT. V was cut by 6 bases and J by 0 bases, with 12 bases left in between. CDR3 sequence (DNA): TGTGCCAGCAGCCCGACAGACGGTAGCAATCAGCCCCAGCATTTT. This gives the protein CASSPTDGSNQPQHF.

The chain is built from TRBV5-4 and TRBJ2-7, with a tentative D call TRBD1 (5 bases). The CDR3 length is 14 residues. V lost 3 bases, J lost 7 bases, and 17 bases lay in between. Germline assignment: CDR1 SGHNT and CDR2 YYREEE (reference sequence). The CDR3 sequence: CASSWAVGAREQYF. In DNA, the CDR3 is TGTGCCAGCAGCTGGGCTGTAGGGGCGCGAGAGCAGTACTTC.

Written as DNA, the CDR3 is TGTGCCAGCTCCCCCTCTCGGACTGCTGGATCCTTAGCCACAGATACGCAGTATTTT. Translating it yields CASSPSRTAGSLATDTQYF. This chain links TRBV18 with TRBJ2-3, with D perhaps TRBD2 (5 bases). V was trimmed by 6 bases and J by 2 bases, leaving 27 bases between them. There are 19 residues in the CDR3. CDR1 KGHSH and CDR2 LQKENI come from the germline V gene.

This chain joins TRBV2 and TRBJ2-7, with 10 bases identical to TRBD2. The CDR3 contains 14 residues. Unmatched junction bases numbered 8, after V lost 6 bases and J lost 6 bases. The germline CDR1 and CDR2 sequences are SNHLY and FYNNEI. The CDR3 spells CASRASTSGVEQYF. The DNA of the CDR3 is TGTGCCAGCAGGGCCTCTACTAGCGGGGTCGAGCAGTACTTC. Supplemented by reference TRBV2 and TRBJ2-7, the full variable domain reads EPEVTQTPSHQVTQMGQEVILRCVPISNHLYFYWYRQILGQKVEFLVSFYNNEISEKSEIFDDQFSVERPDGSNFTLKIRSTKLEDSAMYFCASRASTSGVEQYFGPGTRLTVT.

The chain joins TRBV5-4 to TRBJ2-3, with D possibly matching TRBD2 (5 bases). V shed 0 bases and J shed 1 base, with 9 bases lying between them. The length of the CDR3 is 15 residues. Germline V CDR1 and CDR2: SGHNT, YYREEE (reference sequence). CDR3 coding DNA: TGTGCCAGCAGCTTGGGAGGGAGCGGCACAGATACGCAGTATTTT. This encodes CASSLGGSGTDTQYF. The variable domain in full, completed from reference TRBV5-4 and TRBJ2-3, reads ETGVTQSPTHLIKTRGQQVTLRCSSQSGHNTVSWYQQALGQGPQFIFQYYREEENGRGNFPPRFSGLQFPNYSSELNVNALELDDSALYLCASSLGGSGTDTQYFGPGTRLTVL.

Ten or more counts support this clone. This rearrangement joins TRBV28 to TRBJ2-7, with D possibly matching TRBD1 (5 bases). Trimming shortened V by 6 bases and J by 4 bases, and 13 bases separated the two germline ends. Germline V gene sequence: CDR1 MDHEN, CDR2 SYDVKM. This CDR3 contains 13 residues. In DNA form, the CDR3 reads TGTGCCAGCAGATCAAAGACAGATTACGAGCAGTACTTC. Protein sequence: CASRSKTDYEQYF.

The gene calls are TRBV5-1 and TRBJ1-2; 7 nucleotides agree with TRBD1. The germline CDR1 and CDR2 sequences are SGHRS and YFSETQ. The CDR3 covers 15 residues. J lost 6 bases, V lost 4 bases, and 12 bases had no gene match. The CDR3 nucleotides are TGCGCCAGCAGCCCACGTGAGGGACAGTCGGATGGCTACACCTTC. Encoded protein: CASSPREGQSDGYTF.

As for this clone: In the same sample, other DNA sequences code for this CDR3. DNA of the CDR3: TGTGCCAGTAGTATTGGCACAGGGGAAGAGACCCAGTACTTC. Its translation is CASSIGTGEETQYF. The J gene is TRBJ2-5, the V gene TRBV19; 7 positions agree with TRBD1. The germline V gene has CDR1 LNHDA and CDR2 SQIVND (reference sequence). The J segment lost 3 bases and the V segment lost 3 bases, leaving 4 bases of the junction unmatched. The CDR3 consists of 14 residues.

CDR3 sequence (DNA): TGTGCCAGCAGTCGGGACAGAACTAATGAAAAACTGTTTTTT. The encoded protein is CASSRDRTNEKLFF. The chain links TRBV6-5 to TRBJ1-4, with TRBD1 identical over 7 bases. The germline gives CDR1 MNHEY, CDR2 SVGAGI. The CDR3 spans 14 residues. The V and J ends lost 5 bases and 1 base, in that order; junction bases with no gene match: 1.

V is TRBV15 and J is TRBJ1-1; 7 nucleotides match TRBD1. Per the germline V gene, CDR1 is LNHNV and CDR2 is YYDKDF (reference sequence). Losses at the gene ends were 1 base for V and 3 bases for J; bases not matched to a gene: 2. The CDR3 has 14 amino acids. The CDR3 here is CATSRGQGYTEAFF. In nucleotides, the CDR3 is TGTGCCACCAGCAGAGGACAGGGATACACTGAAGCTTTCTTT.

V and J are TRBV18 and TRBJ2-3; 12 bases agree with TRBD2. This CDR3 contains 15 residues. V was pared by 3 bases and J by 4 bases, with 2 bases of the junction left unmatched. CDR1 KGHSH and CDR2 LQKENI come from the germline V gene. DNA of the CDR3: TGTGCCAGCTCACCGGGACTAGCGGGCCCAGATACGCAGTATTTT. This translates into CASSPGLAGPDTQYF. The full variable domain, its missing parts supplied by reference TRBV18 and TRBJ2-3, is NAGVMQNPRHLVRRRGQEARLRCSPMKGHSHVYWYRQLPEEGLKFMVYLQKENIIDESGMPKERFSAEFPKEGPSILRIQQVVRGDSAAYFCASSPGLAGPDTQYFGPGTRLTVL.

This chain joins TRBV28 and TRBJ1-2; 7 positions agree with TRBD1. J lost 4 bases, V lost 3 bases, and 11 bases had no gene match. Germline CDR1 MDHEN, CDR2 SYDVKM. The CDR3 has 16 residues. Here the CDR3 reads CASSFPAGGITYGYTF. In nucleotides, the CDR3 is TGTGCCAGCAGTTTCCCTGCAGGGGGGATTACCTATGGCTACACCTTC.

In this sample, this clone turned up once. The chain recombines TRBV5-4 with TRBJ2-7; D call uncertain. CDR3 size: 14 residues. Trimming removed 0 bases at V and 2 bases at J, with 9 bases between. Germline V gene lookup returns CDR1 SGHNT and CDR2 YYREEE (reference sequence). The CDR3 DNA is TGTGCCAGCAGCTTGGGTCCAGATCCCTACGAGCAGTACTTC. Its translation is CASSLGPDPYEQYF.

The chain couples TRBV19 to TRBJ1-4; D unclear. With 7 bases removed from V and 8 bases from J, the gap between germline ends came to 14 bases. The CDR3 is 13 residues long. The germline V gene encodes CDR1 LNHDA and CDR2 SQIVND (reference sequence). The CDR3 reads CASTLTRGEKLFF. The CDR3 DNA reads TGTGCCAGTACCCTGACCCGAGGAGAAAAACTGTTTTTT.

The rearrangement uses TRBV2 and TRBJ1-1, with D perhaps TRBD1 (5 bases). The CDR3 totals 15 residues. Germline CDR1 SNHLY, CDR2 FYNNEI. V lost 9 bases and J lost 2, with 19 bases in between. This CDR3 is CASKQQGPRNTEAFF. The CDR3, as DNA: TGTGCCAGTAAACAGCAGGGTCCTCGAAACACTGAAGCTTTCTTT.

Points on this clone: This specimen includes other DNA sequences encoding the same CDR3. This rearrangement joins TRBV19 to TRBJ2-5, with D possibly TRBD2 on 6 matching bases. This CDR3 region has 15 residues. V lost 5 bases and J 2 bases, leaving 15 bases between the germline ends. The V gene's germline CDR1 is LNHDA and CDR2 SQIVND (reference sequence). CDR3: CASSGGGAPQETQYF. The CDR3, as DNA: TGTGCCAGTAGTGGCGGCGGGGCGCCACAAGAGACCCAGTACTTC.

The V call is TRBV30, the J call TRBJ2-1, with D tentatively TRBD2 (6 bases). V shed 3 bases and J shed 12 bases, with 12 bases lying between them. The CDR3 runs to 11 residues. Germline V gene sequence: CDR1 GTSNPN, CDR2 SVGIG (reference sequence). The CDR3 spells CAWSGGGGQFF. Here the CDR3 DNA reads TGTGCCTGGAGCGGGGGAGGCGGGCAGTTCTTC.